Below, 8 T cell receptor beta chains from the same sample are listed, as sequenced in a study of shared clonotypes between healthy human individuals. Using immunoSEQ multiplex PCR, the repertoire was profiled, and TCRdb retains in-frame clones only, with some absent. In the table there are nearly 1 million clones, 60% to 85% of which are singletons. The sample taken for sequencing was memory CD4+ T cells sorted from blood. Documented subset: CD45RA-negative fraction. Receptor source: a man in his late teens or twenties in good health.

The rearrangement uses TRBV7-9 and TRBJ2-3, with 14 bases aligning to TRBD2. The CDR3 totals 16 residues. V was clipped by 5 bases and J by 2 bases; unmatched bases: 3. Germline V gene sequence: CDR1 SEHNR, CDR2 FQNEAQ (reference sequence). Written as DNA, the CDR3 is TGTGCCAGCAGCGGACTAGCGGGGGGTTACACAGATACGCAGTATTTT. It encodes CASSGLAGGYTDTQYF.

The genes are TRBV15 and TRBJ2-7; 7 bases are a match to TRBD1. V lost 0 bases and J lost 4; bases outside the gene matches: 6. The germline V gene encodes CDR1 LNHNV and CDR2 YYDKDF (reference sequence). The CDR3 runs 15 residues. The CDR3 DNA is TGTGCCACCAGCAGAGATCCAACAGGGGAATACGAGCAGTACTTC. Its translation is CATSRDPTGEYEQYF.

This clone appeared a single time. The V gene is TRBV9, the J gene TRBJ2-1, with 13 positions matching TRBD2. The germline V gene encodes CDR1 SGDLS and CDR2 YYNGEE. The V segment lost 0 bases and the J segment 10 bases; nucleotides outside the gene matches: 7. The CDR3 contains 16 residues. CDR3: CASSVGPGLAGLEQFF. The CDR3 coding sequence is TGTGCCAGCAGCGTAGGCCCGGGACTAGCGGGGCTCGAGCAGTTCTTC.

This clone was recorded only once. This chain links TRBV9 with TRBJ1-4; D is unclear. V was clipped by 0 bases and J by 6 bases, with 9 bases between them. Germline loops: CDR1 SGDLS, CDR2 YYNGEE. The length of the CDR3 is 14 residues. CDR3 nucleotide sequence: TGTGCCAGCAGCGTAGGACTCGTTGATGAAAAACTGTTTTTT. Translated: CASSVGLVDEKLFF.

This sequence joins TRBV2 and TRBJ1-1, with 7 bases aligning to TRBD1. CDR3 size: 15 residues. Germline V CDR1 and CDR2: SNHLY, FYNNEI. The V and J ends lost 8 bases and 0 bases, in that order; junction bases with no gene match: 9. This CDR3 is CASDRDRQMNTEAFF. DNA of the CDR3: TGTGCCAGCGACCGGGACAGACAGATGAACACTGAAGCTTTCTTT. The whole variable domain, remainder taken from reference TRBV2 and TRBJ1-1, is EPEVTQTPSHQVTQMGQEVILRCVPISNHLYFYWYRQILGQKVEFLVSFYNNEISEKSEIFDDQFSVERPDGSNFTLKIRSTKLEDSAMYFCASDRDRQMNTEAFFGQGTRLTVV.

This chain uses TRBV29-1 with TRBJ2-1; 8 bases align to TRBD2. The CDR3 loop spans 14 amino acids. V shed 7 bases, J shed 0 bases, and the junction held 5 bases outside the gene matches. Looked up from germline, CDR1 is SQVTM and CDR2 is ANQGSEA. CDR3 sequence reads: CSGASGSSYNEQFF. The CDR3 DNA is TGCAGCGGTGCAAGCGGGAGCTCCTACAATGAGCAGTTCTTC.

The chain recombines TRBV2 with TRBJ1-1, with 10 bases lining up with TRBD1. This CDR3 comprises 14 residues. Trimming cost V 6 bases and J 1 base; bases outside gene matches: 2. Germline CDR1 is SNHLY and CDR2 is FYNNEI. In DNA form, the CDR3 reads TGTGCCAGCAGGGGGACAGGGGCGAACACTGAAGCTTTCTTT. Translated, it gives CASRGTGANTEAFF.

A note on this clone: With a much larger clone just one base away, this may be a read error. Other DNA sequences in the sample encode the same CDR3. J is TRBJ2-2 and V is TRBV5-1; D remains unclear. Germline V lookup: CDR1 SGHRS, CDR2 YFSETQ. The V gene lost 4 bases and the J gene lost 4 bases, with 8 bases spanning the gap. The CDR3 loop spans 13 amino acids. CDR3 sequence (DNA): TGCGCCAGCAGCCCCGGCGGCACCGGGGAGCTGTTTTTT. Protein product: CASSPGGTGELFF.